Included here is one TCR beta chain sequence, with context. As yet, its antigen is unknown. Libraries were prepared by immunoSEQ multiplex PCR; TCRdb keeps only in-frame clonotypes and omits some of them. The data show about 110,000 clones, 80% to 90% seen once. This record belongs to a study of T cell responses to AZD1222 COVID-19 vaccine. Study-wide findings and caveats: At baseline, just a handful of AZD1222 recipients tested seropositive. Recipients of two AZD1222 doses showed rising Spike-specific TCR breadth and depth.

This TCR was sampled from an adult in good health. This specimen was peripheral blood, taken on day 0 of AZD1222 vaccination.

The CDR3 is CASSHHNQGGSSYEQYF. The CDR3 nucleotides are TGTGCCAGCAGCCACCATAACCAGGGCGGTAGCTCCTACGAGCAGTACTTC. J is TRBJ2-7 and V is TRBV16; TRBD1 might be the D (5 bases). Germline CDR1 KGHSY, CDR2 FQNENV. Trimming removed 3 bases at V and 0 bases at J, with 18 bases between. This CDR3 contains 17 residues.